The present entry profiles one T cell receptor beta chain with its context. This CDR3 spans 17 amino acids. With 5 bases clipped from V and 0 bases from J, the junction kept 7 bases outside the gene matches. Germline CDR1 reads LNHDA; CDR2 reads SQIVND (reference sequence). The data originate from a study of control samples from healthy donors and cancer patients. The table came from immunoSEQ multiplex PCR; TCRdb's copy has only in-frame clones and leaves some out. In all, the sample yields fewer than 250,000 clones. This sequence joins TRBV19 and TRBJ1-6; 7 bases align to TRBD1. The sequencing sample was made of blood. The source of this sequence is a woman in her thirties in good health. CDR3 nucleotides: TGTGCCAGTAGTGCTGACAGGGCGAGCTCCTATAATTCACCCCTCCACTTT. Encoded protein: CASSADRASSYNSPLHF.